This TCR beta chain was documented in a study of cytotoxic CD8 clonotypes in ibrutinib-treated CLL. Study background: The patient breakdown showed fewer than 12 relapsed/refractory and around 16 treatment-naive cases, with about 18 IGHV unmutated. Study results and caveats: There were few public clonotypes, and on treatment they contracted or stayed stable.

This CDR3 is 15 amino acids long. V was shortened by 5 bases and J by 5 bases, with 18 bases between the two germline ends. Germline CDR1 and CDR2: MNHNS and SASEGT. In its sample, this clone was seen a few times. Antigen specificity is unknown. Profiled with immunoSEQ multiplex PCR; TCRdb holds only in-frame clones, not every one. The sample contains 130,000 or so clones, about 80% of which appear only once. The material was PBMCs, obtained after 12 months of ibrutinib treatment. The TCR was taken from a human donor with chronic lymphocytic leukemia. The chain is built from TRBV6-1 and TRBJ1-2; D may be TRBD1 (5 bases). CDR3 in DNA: TGTGCCAGCAGTCAACATCCGACCGCAGGGTATGGCTACACCTTC. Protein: CASSQHPTAGYGYTF.